This entry lists 20 T cell receptor beta chains sequenced from one sample in a study of blood T cell repertoires in COVID-19. Clones were read by immunoSEQ multiplex PCR, and TCRdb kept only the in-frame ones, dropping some. Of about 300,000 clones in the sample, roughly 85% are singletons; the top ten hold about 2%. Sequenced input: PBMCs or T cells enriched from blood (not recorded which). These receptors were collected from a man between 25 and 39 years old who had recovered from COVID-19.

The J gene is TRBJ1-2, the V gene TRBV6-5; a weak D match, TRBD1 (6 bases). CDR1 MNHEY and CDR2 SVGAGI come from the germline V gene. Trimming took 6 bases from V and 4 from J, leaving 15 bases between them. This CDR3 has 14 amino acids. The CDR3 DNA reads TGTGCCAGCAGCCAAACGGCAGGGGTCTATGGCTACACCTTC. Encoded protein: CASSQTAGVYGYTF.

The V and J genes are TRBV4-2 and TRBJ1-2, with 10 bases lining up with TRBD1. The V segment lost 4 bases and the J segment 0 bases; nucleotides outside the gene matches: 8. This CDR3 contains 17 residues. Germline values: CDR1 LGHNA, CDR2 YNFKEQ. This chain's CDR3 is CASSPRDRGAANYGYTF. CDR3 in DNA: TGTGCCAGCAGCCCCCGGGACAGGGGCGCGGCTAACTATGGCTACACCTTC.

With respect to this clone: The junction differs from germline at one of its ends, possibly a read error. The gene calls are TRBV5-6 and TRBJ1-4; possibly TRBD1 for D (6 bases). This CDR3 spans 14 amino acids. CDR1 and CDR2 (germline): SGHDT, YYEEEE. The CDR3 nucleotides are TGTGCCAGCAGCTTGGCCGGAGTTGAACAGGGTTTTTCCTTT. It yields the protein CASSLAGVEQGFSF.

V usage is TRBV6-5 and J usage is TRBJ2-2, with a weak D call TRBD2 (6 bases). The V gene lost 2 bases and the J gene lost 4 bases, with 8 bases spanning the gap. CDR1 and CDR2 (germline): MNHEY, SVGAGI. The CDR3 spans 14 residues. CDR3 in DNA: TGTGCCAGCAGTTACAGGGAGGCCACCGGGGAGCTGTTTTTT. Protein: CASSYREATGELFF.

The chain joins TRBV7-9 to TRBJ2-5, with a weak D call TRBD1 (6 bases). Germline loops: CDR1 SEHNR, CDR2 FQNEAQ (reference sequence). CDR3 size: 14 residues. V was pared by 5 bases and J by 4 bases, with 14 bases between. CDR3 residues: CASSLDRFAETQYF. As DNA, the CDR3 is TGTGCCAGCAGCCTTGACAGGTTCGCAGAGACCCAGTACTTC. The full variable domain, completed using reference TRBV7-9 and TRBJ2-5, is DTGVSQNPRHKITKRGQNVTFRCDPISEHNRLYWYRQTLGQGPEFLTYFQNEAQLEKSRLLSDRFSAERPKGSFSTLEIQRTEQGDSAMYLCASSLDRFAETQYFGPGTRLLVL.

J is TRBJ1-2 and V is TRBV6-5; TRBD1 agrees at 9 bases. Losses at the gene ends were 2 bases for V and 7 bases for J; bases not matched to a gene: 8. The CDR3 totals 15 residues. Germline V gene lookup returns CDR1 MNHEY and CDR2 SVGAGI. DNA of the CDR3: TGTGCCAGCAGTTACCAGACAGGGGGAGTGGGTGGCTACACCTTC. Translated, it gives CASSYQTGGVGGYTF.

V is TRBV5-8 and J is TRBJ2-7; TRBD2 matches at 14 bases. Germline V gene sequence: CDR1 SGHTS, CDR2 YDEGEE. The CDR3 is 16 residues long. V shed 5 bases and J 7 bases; nucleotides not matched to a gene: 11. The CDR3 DNA follows: TGTGCCAGCAGTCGGAGACTAGCGGGGGGGAAAAAGGAGCAGTACTTC. Its protein product is CASSRRLAGGKKEQYF.

A few counts support this clone. The chain has TRBV6-5 and TRBJ1-2; D not resolved. The germline V gene has CDR1 MNHEY and CDR2 SVGAGI. V shed 10 bases and J shed 7 bases, with 19 bases lying between them. The CDR3 has 13 residues. The CDR3: CATIPPARGGYTF. The CDR3 DNA reads TGTGCCACCATACCGCCCGCGCGGGGTGGCTACACCTTC.

The rearrangement joins TRBV6-5 to TRBJ2-7, with D possibly being TRBD2 (7 bases). Trimming pared 5 bases from V and 2 bases from J, leaving 13 bases between. Germline V lookup: CDR1 MNHEY, CDR2 SVGAGI. The CDR3 is 14 amino acids. The CDR3 here is CASSRSGGTYEQYF. CDR3 bases: TGTGCCAGCAGTCGTTCGGGGGGCACCTACGAGCAGTACTTC.

This clone has a handful of counts. Other DNA sequences of this sample code for an identical CDR3. CDR3 nucleotide sequence: TGCGCCAGCAGCTTGGAACAGGGGTCTGGCTACACCTTC. Translated: CASSLEQGSGYTF. This chain joins TRBV5-1 and TRBJ1-2; 7 bases line up with TRBD1. The length of the CDR3 is 13 residues. J was trimmed by 7 bases and V by 0 bases; bases with no gene match: 3. Germline V gene lookup returns CDR1 SGHRS and CDR2 YFSETQ.

This chain links TRBV6-1 with TRBJ1-1, with no clear D. Trimming pared 1 base from V and 4 bases from J, leaving 13 bases between. Germline V lookup: CDR1 MNHNS, CDR2 SASEGT. The CDR3 contains 15 residues. CDR3 residues: CASSEERAGSTEAFF. In DNA form, the CDR3 reads TGTGCCAGCAGTGAAGAACGGGCCGGGAGCACTGAAGCTTTCTTT.

The chain joins TRBV6-6 to TRBJ1-5, with 9 bases that match TRBD1. CDR3 length: 15 amino acids. The J segment lost 5 bases and the V segment lost 5 bases, leaving 7 bases of the junction unmatched. CDR1 MNHNY and CDR2 SVGAGI come from the germline V gene (reference sequence). The CDR3 spells CASSPGQGSYQPQHF. As DNA, the CDR3 is TGTGCCAGCAGTCCGGGACAGGGCTCCTATCAGCCCCAGCATTTT.

This CDR3 reads CASSQDGTPRNTIYF. Here the CDR3 DNA reads TGCGCCAGCAGCCAAGACGGGACACCGCGCAACACCATATATTTT. The genes are TRBV4-3 and TRBJ1-3; TRBD1 is a possible D gene (6 bases). V was pared by 0 bases and J by 7 bases, with 13 bases between. The CDR3 covers 15 residues. Per germline, CDR1 LGHNA and CDR2 YSLEER.

In its sample, this clone was seen a few times. V gene TRBV10-3 combines with J gene TRBJ2-7; TRBD1 might be the D (6 bases). The CDR3 runs to 15 residues. Trimming pared 4 bases from V and 2 bases from J, leaving 15 bases between. CDR1 and CDR2 (germline): ENHRY, SYGVKD. This chain's CDR3 is CAISGPDSKTYEQYF. Written as DNA, the CDR3 is TGTGCCATCAGTGGGCCGGACAGTAAGACCTACGAGCAGTACTTC.

This chain links TRBV25-1 with TRBJ1-5; no definite D call. The CDR3 consists of 15 residues. Germline assignment: CDR1 MGHDK and CDR2 SYGVNS. With 0 bases removed from V and 2 bases from J, the gap between germline ends came to 8 bases. DNA for the CDR3: TGTGCCAGCAGTGAATATAGTGTGGGCAATCAGCCCCAGCATTTT. It yields the protein CASSEYSVGNQPQHF.

The chain couples TRBV7-2 to TRBJ1-2, with a tentative D call TRBD1 (6 bases). V dropped 0 bases and J dropped 1 base, with 9 bases sitting between them. Germline V gives CDR1 SGHTA, CDR2 FQGNSA. The CDR3 is 15 amino acids. The CDR3 loop is CASSLAGTLNYGYTF. CDR3 DNA: TGTGCCAGCAGCTTAGCAGGGACACTTAACTATGGCTACACCTTC. Looking up the rest from reference TRBV7-2 and TRBJ1-2 gives the full variable domain: GAGVSQSPSNKVTEKGKDVELRCDPISGHTALYWYRQSLGQGLEFLIYFQGNSAPDKSGLPSDRFSAERTGGSVSTLTIQRTQQEDSAVYLCASSLAGTLNYGYTFGSGTRLTVV.

This sequence joins TRBV5-5 and TRBJ2-7; 11 positions match TRBD1. The V gene end was trimmed by 5 bases and the J gene end by 3 bases; junction bases not matched to a gene: 7. Germline V gene lookup returns CDR1 SGHKS and CDR2 YYEKEE (reference sequence). The CDR3 spans 15 residues. The CDR3 DNA reads as TGTGCCAGCAGTCTCGGACAGGGGGCTGGCTACGAGCAGTACTTC. Amino acid sequence: CASSLGQGAGYEQYF.

This chain uses TRBV6-1 with TRBJ1-1; unclear D gene. Germline V gene lookup returns CDR1 MNHNS and CDR2 SASEGT. The CDR3 contains 17 residues. V was clipped by 2 bases and J by 1 base, with 17 bases between them. The CDR3 DNA reads as TGTGCCAGCAGTGAACTCCATCCATCGCTACCGAACACTGAAGCTTTCTTT. Translation: CASSELHPSLPNTEAFF.

This clone was recorded once. The chain uses TRBV5-4 and TRBJ2-5; 9 positions agree with TRBD2. V gave up 3 bases and J gave up 5 bases; unmatched junction bases: 2. This CDR3 contains 13 residues. The germline CDR1 and CDR2 sequences are SGHNT and YYREEE (reference sequence). The CDR3 is CASSSSGVETQYF. In DNA form, the CDR3 reads TGTGCCAGCAGCTCTAGCGGGGTGGAGACCCAGTACTTC. Combining the CDR3 with reference TRBV5-4 and TRBJ2-5 gives the whole variable domain ETGVTQSPTHLIKTRGQQVTLRCSSQSGHNTVSWYQQALGQGPQFIFQYYREEENGRGNFPPRFSGLQFPNYSSELNVNALELDDSALYLCASSSSGVETQYFGPGTRLLVL.

The CDR3, as DNA: TGTGCCAGCAGCTTTGGGACAGGCAATCAGCCCCAGCATTTT. It yields the protein CASSFGTGNQPQHF. V and J are TRBV9 and TRBJ1-5, with TRBD1 identical over 7 bases. The germline V gene encodes CDR1 SGDLS and CDR2 YYNGEE. The trim removed 4 bases at V and 2 bases at J, leaving 3 bases unmatched. The CDR3 totals 14 residues.